Shown below are 22 T cell receptor beta chains from a single sample sequenced in a study of a mutant IDH1 vaccine in newly diagnosed glioma. The time point is: baseline, week 1 (first vaccination visit). The treatment here: pre-vaccination baseline after standard-of-care therapy. TCRdb's table, derived via immunoSEQ multiplex PCR, lists solely in-frame clones and lacks some. The data contain around 53,000 clones, 70% to 90% of them seen just once; the ten biggest clones take up 2.4%. Material: PBMCs, obtained from a glioma patient treated with radiotherapy, temozolomide or both. The receptors were sampled from a man aged 40-49 years with glioma.

The chain carries TRBV5-6 and TRBJ1-4; no reliable D call. The ends were cut back, 2 bases at V and 4 bases at J, with 9 bases in the middle. CDR1 SGHDT and CDR2 YYEEEE come from the germline V gene. The CDR3 sequence is 14 residues long. CDR3 sequence (DNA): TGTGCCAGCAGCTTCAGGACCTTTAATGAAAAACTGTTTTTT. Translation gives CASSFRTFNEKLFF.

The rearrangement links TRBV7-9 to TRBJ1-2; no clear D gene. In germline, CDR1 is SEHNR, CDR2 FQNEAQ (reference sequence). The CDR3 runs to 18 residues. Trimming took 1 base from V and 3 from J, leaving 21 bases between them. The CDR3 sequence is CASSLDLGSSSSHYGYTF. The CDR3 DNA sequence: TGTGCCAGCAGCTTAGATCTGGGGAGCAGCTCATCCCACTATGGCTACACCTTC. Full variable domain (remainder filled in from reference TRBV7-9 and TRBJ1-2): DTGVSQNPRHKITKRGQNVTFRCDPISEHNRLYWYRQTLGQGPEFLTYFQNEAQLEKSRLLSDRFSAERPKGSFSTLEIQRTEQGDSAMYLCASSLDLGSSSSHYGYTFGSGTRLTVV.

The gene calls are TRBV5-1 and TRBJ2-3; D ambiguous. Per germline, CDR1 SGHRS and CDR2 YFSETQ. The CDR3 spans 13 residues. Trimming cost V 5 bases and J 4 bases, with 11 bases left between them. CDR3 DNA: TGCGCCAGCAGTCGTAGCTTCGCAGATACGCAGTATTTT. It codes for CASSRSFADTQYF.

The rearrangement links TRBV5-6 to TRBJ1-4, with unresolved D. From germline, CDR1 is SGHDT and CDR2 YYEEEE. CDR3 size: 13 residues. The V gene lost 0 bases and the J gene lost 3 bases, with 3 bases spanning the gap. In DNA form, the CDR3 reads TGTGCCAGCAGCTTGGGGGCTAATGAAAAACTGTTTTTT. As protein: CASSLGANEKLFF. Complete variable domain (other parts from reference TRBV5-6 and TRBJ1-4): DAGVTQSPTHLIKTRGQQVTLRCSPKSGHDTVSWYQQALGQGPQFIFQYYEEEERQRGNFPDRFSGHQFPNYSSELNVNALLLGDSALYLCASSLGANEKLFFGSGTQLSVL.

The chain uses TRBV4-3 and TRBJ2-1; D perhaps matches TRBD2 (5 bases). Germline CDR1 LGHNA, CDR2 YSLEER. The CDR3 spans 16 residues. Trimming pared 0 bases from V and 4 bases from J, leaving 13 bases between. The chain's CDR3 is CASSQEKVARYNEQFF. The DNA for the CDR3 is TGCGCCAGCAGCCAAGAGAAAGTAGCGCGTTACAATGAGCAGTTCTTC.

The gene calls are TRBV15 and TRBJ1-2, with a weak D call TRBD1 (5 bases). CDR3 length equals 14 residues. Germline loops: CDR1 LNHNV, CDR2 YYDKDF (reference sequence). Trimming took 1 base from V and 4 from J, leaving 10 bases between them. CDR3 protein: CATSRGPGPYGYTF. CDR3 sequence (DNA): TGTGCCACCAGCAGAGGGCCGGGACCCTATGGCTACACCTTC.

V is TRBV4-1 and J is TRBJ2-7, with D tentatively TRBD2 (6 bases). V was trimmed by 1 base and J by 1 base, leaving 11 bases between them. This CDR3 contains 15 residues. The germline CDR1 and CDR2 sequences are MGHRA and YSYEKL. Here the CDR3 DNA reads TGCGCCAGCAGCCAAGCGGCGGGAAGGTCCTACGAGCAGTACTTC. It yields the protein CASSQAAGRSYEQYF.

The gene calls are TRBV4-2 and TRBJ2-7; 10 bases match TRBD2. J was trimmed by 1 base and V by 3 bases; bases with no gene match: 3. The germline V gene encodes CDR1 LGHNA and CDR2 YNFKEQ. This CDR3 region has 15 residues. The CDR3 spells CASSHRTSGSYEQYF. CDR3 DNA sequence: TGTGCCAGCAGCCATAGGACTAGCGGTTCCTACGAGCAGTACTTC.

The rearrangement joins TRBV5-6 to TRBJ1-5; D remains ambiguous. Trimming removed 4 bases from V and 4 bases from J, with 9 bases in between. The CDR3 contains 13 residues. The germline V gene has CDR1 SGHDT and CDR2 YYEEEE. For the CDR3, the DNA is TGTGCCAGCAGCCCTTCTCGAAATCAGCCCCAGCATTTT. Amino acids: CASSPSRNQPQHF.

The chain links TRBV6-5 to TRBJ1-4; D call uncertain. V was clipped by 4 bases and J by 8 bases, with 14 bases between them. Germline assignment: CDR1 MNHEY and CDR2 SVGAGI. The CDR3 has 14 residues. This CDR3 reads CASSSPGEREKLFF. For the CDR3, the DNA is TGTGCCAGCAGTTCCCCCGGCGAGAGGGAAAAACTGTTTTTT.

The gene calls are TRBV4-1 and TRBJ1-1; D remains ambiguous. V was trimmed by 0 bases and J by 7 bases, leaving 24 bases between them. Germline V lookup: CDR1 MGHRA, CDR2 YSYEKL. The CDR3 length is 18 residues. In DNA form, the CDR3 reads TGCGCCAGCAGCCAAGATACGAAACGGTTGGAGAAGGCGAATGAAGCTTTCTTT. Translated, it gives CASSQDTKRLEKANEAFF.

The chain employs TRBV5-1 and TRBJ2-5, with D unresolved. The germline V gene has CDR1 SGHRS and CDR2 YFSETQ. V lost 6 bases, J lost 6 bases, and 21 bases lay in between. The CDR3 has 15 residues. CDR3 residues: CASKLVGNSEQTQYF. The CDR3 DNA reads TGCGCCAGCAAATTGGTTGGTAACTCCGAACAGACCCAGTACTTC.

The gene calls are TRBV6-6 and TRBJ2-4; the match to TRBD2 covers 7 bases. The V gene's germline CDR1 is MNHNY and CDR2 SVGAGI (reference sequence). The CDR3 consists of 15 residues. V shed 0 bases, J shed 7 bases, and the junction held 6 bases outside the gene matches. CDR3 sequence reads: CASSYSQREANIQYF. The CDR3 region has the DNA TGTGCCAGCAGTTACTCGCAACGGGAGGCTAACATTCAGTACTTC.

The J gene is TRBJ2-7, the V gene TRBV6-5; unclear D gene. Germline values: CDR1 MNHEY, CDR2 SVGAGI. The CDR3 totals 16 residues. V shed 2 bases and J shed 2 bases, with 16 bases lying between them. DNA for the CDR3: TGTGCCAGCAGTTACGCCCGACAAAATAGGCCCTACGAGCAGTACTTC. Translated: CASSYARQNRPYEQYF.

The V and J genes are TRBV5-1 and TRBJ2-1; TRBD2 matches 13 bases. This CDR3 has 17 residues. Trimming took 3 bases from V and 0 from J; bases not matched to a gene: 3. Germline CDR1 reads SGHRS; CDR2 reads YFSETQ. CDR3 in amino acids: CASSSGLAGPSYNEQFF. CDR3 sequence (DNA): TGCGCCAGCAGCTCGGGACTAGCGGGACCCTCCTACAATGAGCAGTTCTTC.

J is TRBJ2-1 and V is TRBV29-1; 12 bases agree with TRBD2. V lost 6 bases to trimming and J lost 6 bases; unmatched junction nucleotides: 12. This CDR3 is built from 16 residues. Germline CDR1 SQVTM, CDR2 ANQGSEA. CDR3 loop: CSVSPRASGRANEQFF. The CDR3 region has the DNA TGCAGCGTCTCCCCGAGGGCTAGCGGGAGGGCCAATGAGCAGTTCTTC.

V gene TRBV23-1 combines with J gene TRBJ2-5, with 7 bases matching TRBD1. The J call is uncertain, as TRBJ2-7 better fits the DNA end. TRBV23-1 is reported as an ORF; its role is uncertain. The CDR3 extends over 17 amino acids. CDR3: CASSRGQVKRSSYEQYF. The DNA for the CDR3 is TGCGCCAGCAGTCGAGGACAGGTGAAGCGCAGCTCCTACGAGCAGTACTTC.

The rearrangement links TRBV21-1 to TRBJ2-5; the table assigns TRBD2, which was not confirmed against the DNA. TRBV21-1 is an annotated pseudogene. This CDR3 comprises 13 residues. The CDR3 spells CASSKGSPETQYF. CDR3 bases: TGTGCCAGCAGCAAGGGTAGCCCGGAGACCCAGTACTTC.

This chain uses TRBV29-1 with TRBJ2-7; 10 nucleotides line up with TRBD2. Germline loops: CDR1 SQVTM, CDR2 ANQGSEA. This CDR3 has 15 amino acids. V shed 4 bases, J shed 3 bases, and the junction held 9 bases outside the gene matches. CDR3 nucleotides: TGCAGCGTTGGACCCCCAATAGCGGGAGGCTACGAGCAGTACTTC. Protein: CSVGPPIAGGYEQYF.

This sequence joins TRBV25-1 and TRBJ2-6; no clear D. The germline gives CDR1 MGHDK, CDR2 SYGVNS. The CDR3 loop spans 14 amino acids. The V end lost 10 bases, the J end lost 0 bases, and 10 bases lay between the germline ends. CDR3 in DNA: TGTGCCACCCATCACGGCTCTGGGGCCAACGTCCTGACTTTC. Amino acid sequence: CATHHGSGANVLTF.

The chain couples TRBV7-9 to TRBJ2-1, with TRBD1 identical over 9 bases. The V gene's germline CDR1 is SEHNR and CDR2 FQNEAQ (reference sequence). This CDR3 comprises 14 residues. Unmatched junction bases numbered 15, after V lost 5 bases and J lost 16 bases. CDR3 in DNA: TGTGCCAGCAGCCTCGGGACAGGGAGCCGTAGGGAATTCTTC. Translation gives CASSLGTGSRREFF.

The chain links TRBV11-2 to TRBJ1-3, with D unclear. Trimming shortened V by 4 bases and J by 0 bases, and 13 bases separated the two germline ends. Germline V gives CDR1 SGHAT, CDR2 FQNNGV. The CDR3 contains 16 residues. CDR3 loop: CASSSIYSFSGNTIYF. As DNA, the CDR3 is TGTGCCAGCAGCTCGATTTACAGCTTCTCTGGAAACACCATATATTTT.